The present T cell receptor (beta chain) was sequenced within a study of blood T cell repertoires in COVID-19. About the study: Sites in the United States, Italy and Spain provided acute and convalescent COVID-19 samples. In each case, the material was cDNA or gDNA derived from T cells, B-cell-depleted T cells, or PBMCs.

In the authors' methods: Amplification with reference gene primers provided the estimates of nucleated cell counts. Sequencing was performed with immunoSEQ multiplex PCR; in TCRdb, only in-frame clones are kept and a portion is missing. From that table come the V and J calls and clone size; the DNA was used to work out D and trimming. Here the sample spans about 97,000 clones, approximately 80% being singletons. Germline-derived CDR1 and CDR2 are MNHEY and SVGAGI. With V trimmed by 7 bases and J by 0 bases, 2 bases remained unmatched. The CDR3 sequence is 15 residues long. V is TRBV6-5 and J is TRBJ2-6; 8 bases agree with TRBD1. Sample: peripheral blood. The sequence was obtained from a man aged 65 to 79 with acute or convalescent COVID-19. The CDR3 sequence is CASTTGGSGANVLTF. The CDR3 DNA is TGTGCCAGCACTACAGGGGGCTCTGGGGCCAACGTCCTGACTTTC.